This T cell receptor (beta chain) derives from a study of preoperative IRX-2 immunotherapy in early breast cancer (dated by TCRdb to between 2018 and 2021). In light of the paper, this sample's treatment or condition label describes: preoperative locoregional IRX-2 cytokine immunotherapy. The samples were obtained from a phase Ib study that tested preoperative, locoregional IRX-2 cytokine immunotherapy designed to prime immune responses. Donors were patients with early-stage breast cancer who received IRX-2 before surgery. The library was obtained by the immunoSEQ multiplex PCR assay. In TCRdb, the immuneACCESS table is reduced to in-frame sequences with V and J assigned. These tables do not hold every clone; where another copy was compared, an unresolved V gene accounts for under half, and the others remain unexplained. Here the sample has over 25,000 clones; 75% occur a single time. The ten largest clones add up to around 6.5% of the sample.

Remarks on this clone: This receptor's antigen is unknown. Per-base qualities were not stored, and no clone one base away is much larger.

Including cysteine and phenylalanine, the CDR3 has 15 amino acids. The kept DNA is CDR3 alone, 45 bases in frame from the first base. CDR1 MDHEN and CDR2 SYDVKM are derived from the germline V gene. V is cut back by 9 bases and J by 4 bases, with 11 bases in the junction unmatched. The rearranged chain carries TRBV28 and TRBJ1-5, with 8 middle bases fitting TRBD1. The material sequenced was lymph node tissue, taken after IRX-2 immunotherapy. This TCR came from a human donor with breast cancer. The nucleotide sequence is TGTGCCAGTTTTGGACAGGGTCTCGGGAATCAGCCCCAGCATTTT. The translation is CASFGQGLGNQPQHF.